Presented here are 3 T cell receptor beta chains from one specimen sequenced in a study of cytomegalovirus exposure and HLA in healthy donors. This PCR relied on a set of 60 Vbeta primers and 13 Jbeta primers. Sequencing used immunoSEQ multiplex PCR; TCRdb keeps in-frame clones, though not all of them. The table shows about 120,000 clones, with 60% to 75% occurring only once. The specimen sequenced was PBMCs. These receptors originate from a woman between 40 and 50 years old in good health and CMV-seropositive.

In its sample, this clone was seen a few times. This chain uses TRBV7-9 with TRBJ2-5, with 9 bases fitting TRBD2. This CDR3 contains 17 residues. Germline V gives CDR1 SEHNR, CDR2 FQNEAQ (reference sequence). J gave up 1 base and V 5 bases, and 11 bases lay outside the gene matches. The CDR3 region is CASSPLASGELQETQYF. The CDR3 nucleotides are TGTGCCAGCAGCCCCCTGGCTAGCGGGGAACTCCAAGAGACCCAGTACTTC.

This chain links TRBV6-5 with TRBJ1-1; TRBD1 matches 7 bases. The trim removed 2 bases at V and 5 bases at J, leaving 5 bases unmatched. The germline V gene has CDR1 MNHEY and CDR2 SVGAGI. This CDR3 is 14 amino acids long. CDR3 protein: CASSYGSGGTEAFF. The CDR3 region has the DNA TGTGCCAGCAGTTACGGCTCAGGGGGAACTGAAGCTTTCTTT.

This clone occurred a few times. The chain uses TRBV6-4 and TRBJ2-2; 9 nucleotides agree with TRBD2. Trimming removed 0 bases from V and 7 bases from J; junction bases left unmatched: 0. The CDR3 consists of 14 residues. Looked up from germline, CDR1 is MRHNA and CDR2 is SNTAGT. CDR3 in DNA: TGTGCCAGCAGTGACTCTAGCGGGAGCGGGGAGCTGTTTTTT. Translation gives CASSDSSGSGELFF.